These T cell receptor beta chains were read from a single sample in a study of tumor-infiltrating lymphocytes in oesophageal squamous cell carcinoma. TCRdb reprocessed the PCR reads via MiXCR and lists one record per CDR3 protein. The sample records 20,000 or so distinct CDR3 sequences, less than 45% being singletons. The sequenced sample was esophageal tumor tissue. These receptors were obtained from a male donor with esophageal squamous cell carcinoma. The CDR3 runs from the conserved cysteine through the conserved F or W. Fields, in order: CDR3 DNA, CDR3 protein, clone size, D gene, V gene, J gene. D genes are given only for firm matches. Some rows mark clone size as missing; the rest say once, few, many or name a class of expanded clone.

cdr3_nt: TGTGCCAGCAGCTTAGGGGGTTGGTACACTGAAGCTTTCTTT
cdr3_aa: CASSLGGWYTEAFF
clone_size: few
d_call: -
v_call: TRBV7-2
j_call: TRBJ1-1

cdr3_nt: TGTGCCAGCAGCTTAATGGGGGACAAAAACATTCAGTACTTC
cdr3_aa: CASSLMGDKNIQYF
clone_size: few
d_call: -
v_call: TRBV7-9
j_call: TRBJ2-4

cdr3_nt: TGCAGTGCTAGAGGTTGGGGAGGAAACTACAATGAGCAGTTCTTC
cdr3_aa: CSARGWGGNYNEQFF
clone_size: few
d_call: -
v_call: TRBV20-1
j_call: TRBJ2-1

cdr3_nt: TGTGCCAGCAGCTTCGGGGACACCACAGATACGCAGTATTTT
cdr3_aa: CASSFGDTTDTQYF
clone_size: medium-sized
d_call: -
v_call: TRBV7-8
j_call: TRBJ2-3

cdr3_nt: TGTGCCAGCAGCCCGGGACCGTACACCGGGGAGCTGTTTTTT
cdr3_aa: CASSPGPYTGELFF
clone_size: -
d_call: -
v_call: TRBV14
j_call: TRBJ2-2

cdr3_nt: TGTGCCAGCGCCGCAGACCTCGTTGTTACTGAGCAGTACTTC
cdr3_aa: CASAADLVVTEQYF
clone_size: -
d_call: -
v_call: TRBV7-2
j_call: TRBJ2-5

cdr3_nt: TGTGCCAGCAGCCTCCAAGCGGGGGCCAATGAGCAGTTCTTC
cdr3_aa: CASSLQAGANEQFF
clone_size: many
d_call: TRBD2
v_call: TRBV7-2
j_call: TRBJ2-1

cdr3_nt: TGTGCCAGCAGCTTAATGGGACAGAACAATGAGCAGTTCTTC
cdr3_aa: CASSLMGQNNEQFF
clone_size: -
d_call: TRBD1
v_call: TRBV7-3
j_call: TRBJ2-1

cdr3_nt: TGTGCCAGCAGCTCCAGGGGTGCAAACACCATATATTTT
cdr3_aa: CASSSRGANTIYF
clone_size: many
d_call: -
v_call: TRBV7-6
j_call: TRBJ1-3

cdr3_nt: TGTGCCATCAGTCGACAGGGATCCTACGAGCAGTACTTC
cdr3_aa: CAISRQGSYEQYF
clone_size: few
d_call: TRBD1
v_call: TRBV10-3
j_call: TRBJ2-7

cdr3_nt: TGTGCCACAAAACCATTGAACACCGGGGAGCTGTTTTTT
cdr3_aa: CATKPLNTGELFF
clone_size: -
d_call: -
v_call: TRBV6-2/TRBV6-3
j_call: TRBJ2-2

cdr3_nt: TGTGCCACCAGTGATTCAACCGAGGGCGAGCAGTACTTC
cdr3_aa: CATSDSTEGEQYF
clone_size: many
d_call: -
v_call: TRBV24-1
j_call: TRBJ2-7

cdr3_nt: TGTGCCAGCAGCCAAGACTTAGGGACACCTCACCGGTACTTC
cdr3_aa: CASSQDLGTPHRYF
clone_size: -
d_call: -
v_call: TRBV6-1
j_call: TRBJ1-2

cdr3_nt: TGTGCCAGCAGTGAGGGGGCGGGGAGCACAGATACGCAGTATTTT
cdr3_aa: CASSEGAGSTDTQYF
clone_size: many
d_call: -
v_call: TRBV6-1
j_call: TRBJ2-3

cdr3_nt: TGTGCCAGCAGTTTTCGGCAGGGTGCTTCCTCGAACACTGAAGCTTTCTTT
cdr3_aa: CASSFRQGASSNTEAFF
clone_size: many
d_call: -
v_call: TRBV12-3/TRBV12-4
j_call: TRBJ1-1

cdr3_nt: TGTGCCAGGACCCTACCGGGACAGGGGGCCGGGGGAGCCGAGCAGTACTTC
cdr3_aa: CARTLPGQGAGGAEQYF
clone_size: -
d_call: TRBD1
v_call: TRBV2
j_call: TRBJ2-7

cdr3_nt: TGTGCCAGCAGCTCAGCGACAGGGGGTACGCAGTTCTTC
cdr3_aa: CASSSATGGTQFF
clone_size: -
d_call: TRBD1
v_call: TRBV7-3
j_call: TRBJ2-1

cdr3_nt: TGTGCCAGCAGGGTATCGGAACAGGGGATCGCCTACGAGCAGTACTTC
cdr3_aa: CASRVSEQGIAYEQYF
clone_size: -
d_call: TRBD1
v_call: TRBV28
j_call: TRBJ2-7

cdr3_nt: TGTGCCAGCAGTGAAGCCTCTGAGACCCAGTACTTC
cdr3_aa: CASSEASETQYF
clone_size: many
d_call: -
v_call: TRBV2
j_call: TRBJ2-5

cdr3_nt: TGTGCCAGCAGCCCAAAAGTCTGGGACAGGGCATACAATGAGCAGTTCTTC
cdr3_aa: CASSPKVWDRAYNEQFF
clone_size: -
d_call: TRBD1
v_call: TRBV7-2
j_call: TRBJ2-1

cdr3_nt: TGTGCCAGCAGGAAGGGACTAGCGGGGGGGCCAGGAGAGACCCAGTACTTC
cdr3_aa: CASRKGLAGGPGETQYF
clone_size: many
d_call: TRBD2
v_call: TRBV5-4
j_call: TRBJ2-5

cdr3_nt: TGTGCCAGCAGCTTAGACTTCGGGACTCTCCGTGGTGAGCAGTACTTC
cdr3_aa: CASSLDFGTLRGEQYF
clone_size: -
d_call: -
v_call: TRBV11-2
j_call: TRBJ2-7

cdr3_nt: TGTGCCAGCAGCCAATCAGGTGGATTGGGGGTTATTGAGCAGTTCTTC
cdr3_aa: CASSQSGGLGVIEQFF
clone_size: -
d_call: -
v_call: TRBV16
j_call: TRBJ2-1

cdr3_nt: TGTGCCAGCAGCTTATTCCCCGAGACCCCTATATACAATGAGCAGTACTTT
cdr3_aa: CASSLFPETPIYNEQYF
clone_size: -
d_call: -
v_call: TRBV7-3
j_call: TRBJ1-6

cdr3_nt: TGTGCCAGCAGTTTCCAGGACAGCACAGATACGCAGTATTTT
cdr3_aa: CASSFQDSTDTQYF
clone_size: many
d_call: -
v_call: TRBV6-1
j_call: TRBJ2-3

cdr3_nt: TGTGCCAGCAGTGAAGGTTGGGGGGGCTCCTCCTACGAGCAGTACTTC
cdr3_aa: CASSEGWGGSSYEQYF
clone_size: few
d_call: -
v_call: TRBV6-1
j_call: TRBJ2-7

cdr3_nt: TGTGCCAGCAGCACCGGACCAGTCGGGGAGACCCAGTACTTC
cdr3_aa: CASSTGPVGETQYF
clone_size: few
d_call: -
v_call: TRBV7-2
j_call: TRBJ2-5

cdr3_nt: TGTGCCAGCATCTCCGGGACTAGCGGATTATACGAGCAGTACTTC
cdr3_aa: CASISGTSGLYEQYF
clone_size: -
d_call: TRBD2
v_call: TRBV6-5
j_call: TRBJ2-7

cdr3_nt: TGTGCCAGCAGTTTTGGGGGGATATGGTACCAAGAGACCCAGTACTTC
cdr3_aa: CASSFGGIWYQETQYF
clone_size: many
d_call: -
v_call: TRBV28
j_call: TRBJ2-5

cdr3_nt: TGTGCCAGCGGGGGGTTTCTTTCTACCTACAATGAGCAGTTCTTC
cdr3_aa: CASGGFLSTYNEQFF
clone_size: few
d_call: -
v_call: TRBV7-2
j_call: TRBJ2-1

cdr3_nt: TGTGCCATCAGTGAGTCTCCGGGCGAGCAGTACGAGCAGTACTTC
cdr3_aa: CAISESPGEQYEQYF
clone_size: many
d_call: -
v_call: TRBV10-3
j_call: TRBJ2-7

cdr3_nt: TGTGCCAGCAGCTTAGGACAGGGGGGCACAGATACGCAGTATTTT
cdr3_aa: CASSLGQGGTDTQYF
clone_size: medium-sized
d_call: TRBD1
v_call: TRBV7-8
j_call: TRBJ2-3

cdr3_nt: TGTGCCAGCAGAACTGCCGGGACTAGTAACACAGATACGCAGTATTTT
cdr3_aa: CASRTAGTSNTDTQYF
clone_size: -
d_call: TRBD2
v_call: TRBV2
j_call: TRBJ2-3

cdr3_nt: TGTGCCAGCAGCTTAGCGTTGGCGGGAGGAGGAGATACGCAGTATTTT
cdr3_aa: CASSLALAGGGDTQYF
clone_size: -
d_call: TRBD2
v_call: TRBV7-2
j_call: TRBJ2-3

cdr3_nt: TGTGCCAGCAGCGGCGCAGATACGCAGTATTTT
cdr3_aa: CASSGADTQYF
clone_size: few
d_call: -
v_call: TRBV11-2
j_call: TRBJ2-3

cdr3_nt: TGTGCTAGCAGCTTAGAGCCGGGAGGGAGCTCCTACAATGAGCAGTTCTTC
cdr3_aa: CASSLEPGGSSYNEQFF
clone_size: few
d_call: TRBD2
v_call: TRBV7-7
j_call: TRBJ2-1

cdr3_nt: TGTGCCACCGAGCGGTCTAGCGGGAGACGCGAGCAGTTCTTC
cdr3_aa: CATERSSGRREQFF
clone_size: many
d_call: TRBD2
v_call: TRBV24-1
j_call: TRBJ2-1

cdr3_nt: TGCGCCAGCAGTCCTACAGGGGCAGACAGGATAAATCAGCCCCAGCATTTT
cdr3_aa: CASSPTGADRINQPQHF
clone_size: many
d_call: TRBD1
v_call: TRBV4-1
j_call: TRBJ1-5